This note documents a single T cell receptor beta chain sequence. This specimen comes from a study of T cell responses to AZD1222 COVID-19 vaccine. This CDR3 has 15 residues. The germline V gene encodes CDR1 LGHDT and CDR2 YNNKEL (reference sequence). Trimming took 0 bases from V and 0 from J, leaving 8 bases between them. The method was immunoSEQ multiplex PCR; TCRdb's version includes in-frame clones alone and lacks a portion of them. The sample lists approximately 180,000 clones, approximately 90% occurring once. The chain couples TRBV3-1 (or the pseudogene TRBV3-2) to TRBJ1-2, with D hard to call. This TCR was sampled from an adult in good health. Here the sequenced sample was peripheral blood, taken on day 0 of AZD1222 vaccination. CDR3 DNA sequence: TGTGCCAGCAGCCAAGAGCCGACGACTAACTATGGCTACACCTTC. The encoded protein is CASSQEPTTNYGYTF.